This T cell receptor beta chain was sequenced for a study of metastatic and nonmetastatic thyroid tumors. Nobody among the patients had been given any treatment before thyroid surgery. Notes on the study in general: Malignant thyroid tumors reportedly had TCR beta diversity that was significantly higher than in benign nodules, in blood and tumor.

A few counts support this clone. The antigen is not known. The J segment lost 5 bases and the V segment lost 0 bases, leaving 9 bases of the junction unmatched. This CDR3 is built from 16 residues. Per the germline V gene, CDR1 is SGHRS and CDR2 is YFSETQ. TCRdb re-analyzed the PCR reads using MiXCR. The sample includes fewer than 25,000 clones, around 20% of them seen just once. Material: blood. The TCR was taken from a male donor with papillary thyroid cancer or a benign thyroid nodule (not recorded which). Some clones in this sample may be carry-over from other donors' samples. The chain recombines TRBV5-1 with TRBJ1-1; TRBD1 agrees at 8 bases. CDR3 sequence reads: CASSLETGDFGTEAFF. The CDR3 region has the DNA TGCGCCAGCAGCTTGGAGACAGGGGATTTTGGGACTGAAGCTTTCTTT.